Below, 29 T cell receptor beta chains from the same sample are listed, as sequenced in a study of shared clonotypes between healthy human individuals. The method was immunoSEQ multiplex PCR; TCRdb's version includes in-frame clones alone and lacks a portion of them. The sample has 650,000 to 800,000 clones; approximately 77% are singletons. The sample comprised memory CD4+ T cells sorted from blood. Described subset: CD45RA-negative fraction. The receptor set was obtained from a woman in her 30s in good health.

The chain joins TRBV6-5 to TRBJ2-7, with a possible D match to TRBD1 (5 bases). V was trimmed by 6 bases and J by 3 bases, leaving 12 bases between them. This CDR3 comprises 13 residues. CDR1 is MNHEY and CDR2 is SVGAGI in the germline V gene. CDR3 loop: CASSQGVRYEQYF. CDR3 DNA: TGTGCCAGCAGCCAAGGGGTCCGCTACGAGCAGTACTTC.

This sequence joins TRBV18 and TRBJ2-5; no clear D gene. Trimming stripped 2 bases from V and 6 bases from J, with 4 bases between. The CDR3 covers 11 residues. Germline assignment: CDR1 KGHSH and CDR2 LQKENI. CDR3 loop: CASSPSQTQYF. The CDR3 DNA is TGTGCCAGCTCACCATCGCAGACCCAGTACTTC.

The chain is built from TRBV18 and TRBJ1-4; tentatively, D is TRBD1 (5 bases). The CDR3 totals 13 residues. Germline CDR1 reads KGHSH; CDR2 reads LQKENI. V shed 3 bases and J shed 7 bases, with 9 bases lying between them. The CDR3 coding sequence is TGTGCCAGCTCACCGGGGGAGGCTGAAAAACTGTTTTTT. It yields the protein CASSPGEAEKLFF.

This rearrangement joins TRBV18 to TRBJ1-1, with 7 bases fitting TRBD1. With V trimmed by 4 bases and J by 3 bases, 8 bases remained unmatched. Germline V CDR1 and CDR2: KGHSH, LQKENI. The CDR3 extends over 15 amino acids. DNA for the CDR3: TGTGCCAGCTCACAACAGGGGACATTGGACACTGAAGCTTTCTTT. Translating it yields CASSQQGTLDTEAFF.

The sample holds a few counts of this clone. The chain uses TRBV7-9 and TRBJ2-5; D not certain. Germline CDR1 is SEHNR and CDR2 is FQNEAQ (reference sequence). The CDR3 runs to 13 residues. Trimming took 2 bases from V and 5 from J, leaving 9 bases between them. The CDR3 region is CASSLRAVETQYF. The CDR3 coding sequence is TGTGCCAGCAGCTTAAGGGCGGTTGAGACCCAGTACTTC.

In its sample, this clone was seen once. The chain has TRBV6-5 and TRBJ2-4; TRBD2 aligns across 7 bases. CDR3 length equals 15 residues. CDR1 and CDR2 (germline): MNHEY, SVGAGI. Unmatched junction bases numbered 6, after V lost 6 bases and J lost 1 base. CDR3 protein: CASRDGGSAKNIQYF. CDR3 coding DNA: TGTGCCAGCAGAGACGGGGGGTCGGCCAAAAACATTCAGTACTTC.

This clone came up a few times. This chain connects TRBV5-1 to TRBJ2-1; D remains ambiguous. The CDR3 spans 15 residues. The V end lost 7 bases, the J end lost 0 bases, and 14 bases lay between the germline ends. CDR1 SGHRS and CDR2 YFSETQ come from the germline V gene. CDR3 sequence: CASAPSSGSYNEQFF. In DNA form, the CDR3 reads TGCGCCAGCGCCCCCTCCAGTGGCTCCTACAATGAGCAGTTCTTC.

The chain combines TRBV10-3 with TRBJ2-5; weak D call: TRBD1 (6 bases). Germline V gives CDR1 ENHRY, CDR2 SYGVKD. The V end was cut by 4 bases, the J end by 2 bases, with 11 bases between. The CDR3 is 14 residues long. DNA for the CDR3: TGTGCCATCAGTGGGACAGCAACTCAAGAGACCCAGTACTTC. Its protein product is CAISGTATQETQYF.

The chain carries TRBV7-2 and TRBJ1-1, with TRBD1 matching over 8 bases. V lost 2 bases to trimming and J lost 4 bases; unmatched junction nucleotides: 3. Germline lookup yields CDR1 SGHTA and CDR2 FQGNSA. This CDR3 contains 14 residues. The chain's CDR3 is CASSLQGAVTEAFF. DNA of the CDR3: TGTGCCAGCAGCTTACAGGGGGCAGTCACTGAAGCTTTCTTT.

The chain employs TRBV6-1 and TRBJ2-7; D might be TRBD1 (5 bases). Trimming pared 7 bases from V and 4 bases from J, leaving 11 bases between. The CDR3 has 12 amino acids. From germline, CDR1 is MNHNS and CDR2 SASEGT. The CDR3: CASTGILYEQYF. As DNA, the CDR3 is TGTGCCAGCACAGGGATACTTTACGAGCAGTACTTC.

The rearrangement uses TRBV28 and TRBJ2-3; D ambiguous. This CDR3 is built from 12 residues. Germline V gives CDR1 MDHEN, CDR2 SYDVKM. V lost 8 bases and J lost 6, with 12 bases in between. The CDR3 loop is CASRAPSDTQYF. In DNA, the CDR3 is TGTGCCAGCCGGGCCCCGTCGGATACGCAGTATTTT.

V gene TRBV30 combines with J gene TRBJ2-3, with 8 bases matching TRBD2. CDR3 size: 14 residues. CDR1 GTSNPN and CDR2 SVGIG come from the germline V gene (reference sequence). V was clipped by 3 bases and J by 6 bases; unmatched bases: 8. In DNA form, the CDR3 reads TGTGCCTGGAGGCCGGGACTAGAATTCGATACGCAGTATTTT. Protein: CAWRPGLEFDTQYF. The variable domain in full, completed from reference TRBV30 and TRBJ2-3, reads SQTIHQWPATLVQPVGSPLSLECTVEGTSNPNLYWYRQAAGRGLQLLFYSVGIGQISSEVPQNLSASRPQDRQFILSSKKLLLSDSGFYLCAWRPGLEFDTQYFGPGTRLTVL.

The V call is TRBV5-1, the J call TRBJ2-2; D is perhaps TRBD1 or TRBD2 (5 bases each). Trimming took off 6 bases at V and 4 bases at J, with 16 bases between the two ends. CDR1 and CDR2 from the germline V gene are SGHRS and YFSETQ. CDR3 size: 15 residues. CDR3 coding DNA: TGCGCCAGCAAAGAGACCTCAGGGACCACCGGGGAGCTGTTTTTT. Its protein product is CASKETSGTTGELFF.

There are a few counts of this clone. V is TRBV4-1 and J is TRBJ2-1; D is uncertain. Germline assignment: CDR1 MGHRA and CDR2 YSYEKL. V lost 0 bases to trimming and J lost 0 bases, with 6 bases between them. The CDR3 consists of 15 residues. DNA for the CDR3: TGCGCCAGCAGCCAAGATGCTAGCTCCTACAATGAGCAGTTCTTC. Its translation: CASSQDASSYNEQFF.

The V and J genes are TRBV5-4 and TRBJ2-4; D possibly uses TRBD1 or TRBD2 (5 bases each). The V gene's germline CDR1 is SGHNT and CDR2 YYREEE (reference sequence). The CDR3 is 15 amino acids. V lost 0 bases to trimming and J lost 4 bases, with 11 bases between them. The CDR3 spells CASSLGGTGKNIQYF. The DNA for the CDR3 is TGTGCCAGCAGCTTGGGAGGGACGGGTAAAAACATTCAGTACTTC.

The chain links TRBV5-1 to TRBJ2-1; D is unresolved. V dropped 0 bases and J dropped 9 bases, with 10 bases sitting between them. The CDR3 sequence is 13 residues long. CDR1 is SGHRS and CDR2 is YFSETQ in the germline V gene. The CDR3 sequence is CASSLAVPPEQFF. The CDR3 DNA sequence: TGCGCCAGCAGCTTGGCGGTCCCGCCTGAGCAGTTCTTC.

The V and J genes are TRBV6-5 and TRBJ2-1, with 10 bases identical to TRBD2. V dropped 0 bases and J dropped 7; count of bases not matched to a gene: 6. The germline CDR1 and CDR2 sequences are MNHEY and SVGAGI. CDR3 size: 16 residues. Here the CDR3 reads CASSYSSSGSVNEQFF. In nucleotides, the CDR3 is TGTGCCAGCAGTTACTCGTCTAGCGGGAGTGTGAATGAGCAGTTCTTC.

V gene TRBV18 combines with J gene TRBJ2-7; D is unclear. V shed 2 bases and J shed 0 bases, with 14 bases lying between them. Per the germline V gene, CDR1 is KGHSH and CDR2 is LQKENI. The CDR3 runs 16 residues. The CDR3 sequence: CASSPIILGSSYEQYF. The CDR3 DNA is TGTGCCAGCTCACCAATTATACTCGGAAGCTCCTACGAGCAGTACTTC.

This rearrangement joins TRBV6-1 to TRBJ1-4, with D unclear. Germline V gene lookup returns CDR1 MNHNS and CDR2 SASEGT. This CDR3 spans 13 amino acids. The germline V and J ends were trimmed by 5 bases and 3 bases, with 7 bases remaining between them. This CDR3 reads CASSPSSNEKLFF. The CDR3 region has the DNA TGTGCCAGCAGTCCGTCATCTAATGAAAAACTGTTTTTT.

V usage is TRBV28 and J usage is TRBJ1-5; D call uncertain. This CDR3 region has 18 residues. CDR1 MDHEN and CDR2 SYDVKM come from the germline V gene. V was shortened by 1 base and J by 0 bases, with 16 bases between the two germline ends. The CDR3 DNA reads TGTGCCAGCAGTTTATTCCCCTTTAGAACATTTAGCAATCAGCCCCAGCATTTT. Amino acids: CASSLFPFRTFSNQPQHF.

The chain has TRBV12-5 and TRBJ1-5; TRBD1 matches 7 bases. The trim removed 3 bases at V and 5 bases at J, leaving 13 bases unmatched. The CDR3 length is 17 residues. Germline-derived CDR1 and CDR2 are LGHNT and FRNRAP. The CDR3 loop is CASGFNGRDSRHQPQHF. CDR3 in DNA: TGTGCTAGTGGTTTTAACGGGAGGGACAGCAGGCATCAGCCCCAGCATTTT.

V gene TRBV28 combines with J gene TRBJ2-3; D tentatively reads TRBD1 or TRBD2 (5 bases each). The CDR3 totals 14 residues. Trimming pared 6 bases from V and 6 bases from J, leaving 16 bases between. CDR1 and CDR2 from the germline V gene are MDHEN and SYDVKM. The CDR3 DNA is TGTGCCAGCAGCCGGGGCGACAGCAGGGATACGCAGTATTTT. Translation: CASSRGDSRDTQYF.

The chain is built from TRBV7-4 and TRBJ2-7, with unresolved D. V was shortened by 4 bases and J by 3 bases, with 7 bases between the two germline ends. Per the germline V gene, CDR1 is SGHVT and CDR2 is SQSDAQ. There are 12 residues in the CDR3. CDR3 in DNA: TGTGCCAGCAGCTCCTATAGCTACGAGCAGTACTTC. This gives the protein CASSSYSYEQYF. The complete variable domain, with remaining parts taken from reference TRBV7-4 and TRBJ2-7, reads GAGVSQSPRYKVAKRGRDVALRCDSISGHVTLYWYRQTLGQGSEVLTYSQSDAQRDKSGRPSGRFSAERPERSVSTLKIQRTEQGDSAVYLCASSSYSYEQYFGPGTRLTVT.

CDR3 loop: CASQRGVYEQFF. Here the CDR3 DNA reads TGTGCCAGCCAAAGAGGGGTTTATGAGCAGTTCTTC. The V and J genes are TRBV28 and TRBJ2-1, with D perhaps given as TRBD1 or TRBD2 (5 bases each). The germline V and J ends were trimmed by 8 bases and 8 bases, with 13 bases remaining between them. The CDR3 runs 12 residues. Germline CDR1 reads MDHEN; CDR2 reads SYDVKM.

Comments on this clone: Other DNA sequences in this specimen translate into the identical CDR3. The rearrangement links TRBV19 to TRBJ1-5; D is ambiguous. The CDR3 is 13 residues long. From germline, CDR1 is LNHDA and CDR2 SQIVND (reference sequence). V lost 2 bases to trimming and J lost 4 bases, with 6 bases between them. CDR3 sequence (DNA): TGTGCCAGTAGTATATCTCCGAATCAGCCCCAGCATTTT. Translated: CASSISPNQPQHF.

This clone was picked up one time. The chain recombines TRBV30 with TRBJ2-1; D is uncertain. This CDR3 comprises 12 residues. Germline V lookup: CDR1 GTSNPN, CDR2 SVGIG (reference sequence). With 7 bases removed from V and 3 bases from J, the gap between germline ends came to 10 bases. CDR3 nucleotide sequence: TGTGCCTCCAAGTCTCACTACAATGAGCAGTTCTTC. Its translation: CASKSHYNEQFF.

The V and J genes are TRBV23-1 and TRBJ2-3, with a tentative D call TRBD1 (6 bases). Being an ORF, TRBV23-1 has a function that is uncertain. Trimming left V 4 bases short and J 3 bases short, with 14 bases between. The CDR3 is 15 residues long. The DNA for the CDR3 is TGCGCCAGCAGTCGGGGGATCCAGGGGACAGATACGCAGTATTTT. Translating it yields CASSRGIQGTDTQYF.

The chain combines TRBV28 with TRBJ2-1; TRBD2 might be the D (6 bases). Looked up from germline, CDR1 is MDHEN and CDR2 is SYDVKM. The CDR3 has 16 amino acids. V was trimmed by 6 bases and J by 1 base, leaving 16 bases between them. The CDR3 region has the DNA TGTGCCAGCAGAACACTGAGTGGAGGGTCCTACAATGAGCAGTTCTTC. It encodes CASRTLSGGSYNEQFF.

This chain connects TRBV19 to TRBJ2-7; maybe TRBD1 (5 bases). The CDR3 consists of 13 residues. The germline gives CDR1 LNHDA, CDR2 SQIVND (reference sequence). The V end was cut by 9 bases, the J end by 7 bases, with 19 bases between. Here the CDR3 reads CASLPDKASEQYF. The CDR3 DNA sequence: TGTGCCAGCCTTCCGGACAAAGCTAGTGAGCAGTACTTC.